Listed here are 27 T cell receptor beta chains from one sample, sequenced in a study of cytomegalovirus exposure and HLA in healthy donors. Both 60 Vbeta primers and 13 Jbeta primers went into the PCR. TCRdb's table, derived via immunoSEQ multiplex PCR, lists solely in-frame clones and lacks some. The data contain under 200,000 clones, 65% to 80% of them singletons. Specimen: PBMCs. Receptors originate from a woman aged 40 to 50 in good health and CMV-seropositive.

The rearrangement links TRBV13 to TRBJ1-2; possibly TRBD1 for D (5 bases). The CDR3 spans 17 residues. Germline loops: CDR1 PRHDT, CDR2 FYEKMQ (reference sequence). V dropped 5 bases and J dropped 0 bases, with 19 bases sitting between them. CDR3 residues: CASSHAGGETANYGYTF. Here the CDR3 DNA reads TGTGCCAGCAGCCATGCCGGGGGGGAAACAGCTAACTATGGCTACACCTTC.

The table lists this clone with many counts. The chain joins TRBV19 to TRBJ1-1; D remains ambiguous. The germline V and J ends were trimmed by 6 bases and 1 base, with 6 bases remaining between them. This CDR3 comprises 12 residues. CDR1 is LNHDA, CDR2 SQIVND, per germline (reference sequence). CDR3 loop: CASREGNTEAFF. CDR3 sequence (DNA): TGTGCCAGTAGAGAGGGGAACACTGAAGCTTTCTTT. Filled out from reference TRBV19 and TRBJ1-1, the complete variable domain reads DGGITQSPKYLFRKEGQNVTLSCEQNLNHDAMYWYRQDPGQGLRLIYYSQIVNDFQKGDIAEGYSVSREKKESFPLTVTSAQKNPTAFYLCASREGNTEAFFGQGTRLTVV.

This clone was seen just once. The genes are TRBV12-5 and TRBJ1-1; D is possibly TRBD1 (6 bases). This CDR3 spans 15 amino acids. Germline V gives CDR1 LGHNT, CDR2 FRNRAP. Trimming took off 1 base at V and 13 bases at J, with 22 bases between the two ends. CDR3 region: CASGLERGTSNGGFF. CDR3 nucleotide sequence: TGTGCTAGTGGTTTGGAAAGGGGGACATCGAACGGAGGTTTCTTT.

The gene calls are TRBV5-6 and TRBJ1-1; D ambiguous. The CDR3 length is 12 residues. Looked up from germline, CDR1 is SGHDT and CDR2 is YYEEEE. The V end was cut by 4 bases, the J end by 7 bases, with 11 bases between. The CDR3, as DNA: TGTGCCAGCAGCCCCGGGGTAAGTGAAGCTTTCTTT. Residues: CASSPGVSEAFF.

This clone was counted a single time. V and J are TRBV12-5 and TRBJ1-3, with D unresolved. The CDR3 is 18 amino acids. The V end lost 2 bases, the J end lost 0 bases, and 17 bases lay between the germline ends. Per germline, CDR1 LGHNT and CDR2 FRNRAP. The CDR3 sequence is CASGLMGRTYISGNTIYF. The CDR3 DNA sequence: TGTGCTAGTGGTTTGATGGGCCGAACCTACATCTCTGGAAACACCATATATTTT. Full variable domain (outside the CDR3, taken from reference TRBV12-5 and TRBJ1-3): DARVTQTPRHKVTEMGQEVTMRCQPILGHNTVFWYRQTMMQGLELLAYFRNRAPLDDSGMPKDRFSAEMPDATLATLKIQPSEPRDSAVYFCASGLMGRTYISGNTIYFGEGSWLTVV.

This clone was found once. The chain carries TRBV19 and TRBJ2-7; D is unresolved. The CDR3 extends over 14 amino acids. Trimming stripped 3 bases from V and 4 bases from J, with 13 bases between. Germline V lookup: CDR1 LNHDA, CDR2 SQIVND (reference sequence). The CDR3 DNA follows: TGTGCCAGTAGTATCAGGTATGGAAAATACGAGCAGTACTTC. Translated: CASSIRYGKYEQYF.

This clone was detected a few times. This chain joins TRBV29-1 and TRBJ2-3; TRBD1 aligns across 8 bases. With 0 bases clipped from V and 5 bases from J, the junction kept 10 bases outside the gene matches. This CDR3 is built from 16 residues. Per germline, CDR1 SQVTM and CDR2 ANQGSEA. CDR3 amino acids: CSVEEFFRGRGDTQYF. CDR3 bases: TGCAGCGTTGAAGAATTTTTCAGGGGGCGCGGAGATACGCAGTATTTT.

This sequence joins TRBV27 and TRBJ2-3, with D perhaps TRBD2 (6 bases). The CDR3 consists of 13 residues. CDR1 and CDR2 (germline): MNHEY, SMNVEV (reference sequence). V lost 3 bases, J lost 4 bases, and 8 bases lay in between. CDR3 residues: CASSFGRSDTQYF. In DNA, the CDR3 is TGTGCCAGCAGTTTTGGGAGGTCAGATACGCAGTATTTT.

This chain links TRBV2 with TRBJ1-5, with 7 positions matching TRBD1. Trimming at V came to 5 bases and at J to 4 bases, leaving 5 bases not matched to a gene. The CDR3 contains 14 residues. Germline CDR1 and CDR2: SNHLY and FYNNEI. CDR3 bases: TGTGCCAGCAGTATAGCAGGGGGAAATCAGCCCCAGCATTTT. Translated: CASSIAGGNQPQHF.

This chain uses TRBV9 with TRBJ2-3, with 8 bases matching TRBD2. The germline CDR1 and CDR2 sequences are SGDLS and YYNGEE. V lost 4 bases, J lost 5 bases, and 9 bases stayed unmatched. The CDR3 is made up of 15 amino acids. CDR3 region: CASSPRGGRGDTQYF. The CDR3 coding sequence is TGTGCCAGCAGCCCCCGGGGGGGCCGCGGAGATACGCAGTATTTT.

In nucleotides, the CDR3 is TGTGCCAGCAGCTTGGGACAGATCAATTCACCCCTCCACTTT. Protein sequence: CASSLGQINSPLHF. J is TRBJ1-6 and V is TRBV5-6, with D possibly being TRBD1 (5 bases). The V end was cut by 0 bases, the J end by 7 bases, with 8 bases between. Germline V gene data show CDR1 as SGHDT and CDR2 as YYEEEE. The CDR3 is made up of 14 amino acids.

The V gene is TRBV28, the J gene TRBJ2-1; D unresolved. The CDR3 has 11 residues. V was shortened by 3 bases and J by 7 bases, with 4 bases between the two germline ends. CDR1 is MDHEN, CDR2 SYDVKM, per germline. CDR3 residues: CASSLRNEQFF. The CDR3 DNA follows: TGTGCCAGCAGTTTGCGAAATGAGCAGTTCTTC.

The V and J genes are TRBV2 and TRBJ1-2; weak D call: TRBD1 (5 bases). Trimming cost V 3 bases and J 4 bases, with 15 bases left between them. Germline lookup yields CDR1 SNHLY and CDR2 FYNNEI. The CDR3 sequence is 15 residues long. Here the CDR3 reads CASSDGRAGFYGYTF. CDR3 DNA: TGTGCCAGCAGTGATGGACGTGCAGGGTTCTATGGCTACACCTTC. Using reference TRBV2 and TRBJ1-2 for the parts outside the CDR3, the full variable domain is EPEVTQTPSHQVTQMGQEVILRCVPISNHLYFYWYRQILGQKVEFLVSFYNNEISEKSEIFDDQFSVERPDGSNFTLKIRSTKLEDSAMYFCASSDGRAGFYGYTFGSGTRLTVV.

There are a few counts of this clone. The CDR3 nucleotides read TGCGCCAGCAGTGAGTCGGGACAGGGGATGGGAGGCTACACCTTC. It specifies CASSESGQGMGGYTF. This chain connects TRBV10-1 to TRBJ1-2; the match to TRBD1 covers 10 bases. Germline values: CDR1 WNHNN, CDR2 SYGVQD (reference sequence). Germline trimming cut 0 bases from V and 8 bases from J; bases unmatched to any gene: 6. This CDR3 has 15 residues.

The rearrangement joins TRBV4-3 to TRBJ2-1, with D perhaps matching TRBD2 (5 bases). The CDR3 is 16 residues long. Germline CDR1 is LGHNA and CDR2 is YSLEER. Trimming shortened V by 1 base and J by 4 bases, and 14 bases separated the two germline ends. The CDR3 DNA sequence: TGCGCCAGCAGCCAAGTGGCTAGCAGTCTTTACAATGAGCAGTTCTTC. Its protein is CASSQVASSLYNEQFF.

This clone was detected only a few times. This chain links TRBV4-2 with TRBJ1-1, with a tentative D call TRBD1 (5 bases). V dropped 0 bases and J dropped 3 bases, with 14 bases sitting between them. Germline V gene data show CDR1 as LGHNA and CDR2 as YNFKEQ. This CDR3 spans 16 amino acids. The DNA for the CDR3 is TGTGCCAGCAGCCAAGATTGGGCCAGGGAGGACACTGAAGCTTTCTTT. Amino acid sequence: CASSQDWAREDTEAFF.

The J gene is TRBJ2-7, the V gene TRBV6-5; D gene unclear. Trimming stripped 6 bases from V and 1 base from J, with 7 bases between. Germline loops: CDR1 MNHEY, CDR2 SVGAGI. CDR3 length: 12 amino acids. CDR3 coding DNA: TGTGCCAGCAGAGCGCCGTCCTACGAGCAGTACTTC. Residues: CASRAPSYEQYF.

The chain couples TRBV19 to TRBJ1-5, with D uncertain. CDR3 length equals 15 residues. The ends were cut back, 7 bases at V and 3 bases at J, with 16 bases in the middle. The germline V gene has CDR1 LNHDA and CDR2 SQIVND (reference sequence). The chain's CDR3 is CASNLAGGSNQPQHF. The CDR3 nucleotides are TGTGCCAGTAATCTCGCAGGAGGGTCCAATCAGCCCCAGCATTTT.

V and J are TRBV9 and TRBJ2-7, with 8 bases fitting TRBD1. CDR1 and CDR2 (germline): SGDLS, YYNGEE. The V gene end was trimmed by 2 bases and the J gene end by 5 bases; junction bases not matched to a gene: 9. CDR3 size: 15 residues. CDR3 in amino acids: CASSVTGVSLDEQYF. CDR3 bases: TGTGCCAGCAGCGTGACAGGGGTGAGTTTGGACGAGCAGTACTTC.

This clone turned up a few times. The chain combines TRBV25-1 with TRBJ1-4; perhaps TRBD1 as D (5 bases). V shed 7 bases and J shed 5 bases, with 17 bases lying between them. CDR3 length: 15 residues. Germline CDR1 reads MGHDK; CDR2 reads SYGVNS. CDR3 residues: CASTPSGTKNEKLFF. CDR3 in DNA: TGTGCCAGCACCCCCAGCGGGACGAAAAATGAAAAACTGTTTTTT.

V usage is TRBV10-2 and J usage is TRBJ2-5; the match to TRBD1 covers 11 bases. The CDR3 sequence is 16 residues long. Germline CDR1 reads WSHSY; CDR2 reads SAAADI. V lost 0 bases, J lost 4 bases, and 4 bases stayed unmatched. CDR3 sequence: CASSESGTGGLETQYF. Here the CDR3 DNA reads TGCGCCAGCAGTGAGTCGGGGACAGGGGGTTTAGAGACCCAGTACTTC.

The chain employs TRBV28 and TRBJ1-2; D gene ambiguous. The V gene lost 4 bases and the J gene lost 8 bases, with 17 bases spanning the gap. The CDR3 spans 14 residues. Per germline, CDR1 MDHEN and CDR2 SYDVKM. CDR3 in amino acids: CASSSVLVQRGYTF. DNA of the CDR3: TGTGCCAGCAGTTCCGTCCTAGTTCAGAGAGGCTACACCTTC.

The table lists this clone with a count of one. The chain uses TRBV6-5 and TRBJ2-2; possible D gene TRBD1, 5 bases. Germline assignment: CDR1 MNHEY and CDR2 SVGAGI. Trimming took off 6 bases at V and 2 bases at J, with 13 bases between the two ends. This CDR3 is built from 15 residues. CDR3 DNA: TGTGCCAGCAGCGCCGTAGGGGAAAACACCGGGGAGCTGTTTTTT. Protein product: CASSAVGENTGELFF.

The chain links TRBV10-2 to TRBJ2-7, with 8 positions matching TRBD2. CDR1 is WSHSY, CDR2 SAAADI, per germline. V was pared by 0 bases and J by 6 bases, with 7 bases of the junction left unmatched. This CDR3 contains 15 residues. The CDR3 nucleotides are TGCGCCAGCAGTGAGTCGGCCGGGGGGGGCGGCGAGCAGTACTTC. Translating it yields CASSESAGGGGEQYF.

The J gene is TRBJ2-1, the V gene TRBV4-1; 8 bases match TRBD2. Per germline, CDR1 MGHRA and CDR2 YSYEKL. This CDR3 spans 16 amino acids. The trim removed 1 base at V and 5 bases at J, leaving 7 bases unmatched. The CDR3 spells CASSQAGTSGNNEQFF. CDR3 coding DNA: TGCGCCAGCAGCCAAGCAGGCACTAGCGGCAACAATGAGCAGTTCTTC.

Only one count was recorded for this clone. This chain uses TRBV28 with TRBJ1-2; TRBD1 aligns across 11 bases. The J segment lost 4 bases and the V segment lost 6 bases, leaving 4 bases of the junction unmatched. Germline CDR1 MDHEN, CDR2 SYDVKM. This CDR3 is 14 amino acids long. The CDR3 DNA is TGTGCCAGCAGATCCGGACAGGGGGCCTATGGCTACACCTTC. Protein: CASRSGQGAYGYTF.

The sample holds a few counts of this clone. This chain uses TRBV28 with TRBJ1-2; TRBD1 is a possible D gene (5 bases). The CDR3 has 11 amino acids. In germline, CDR1 is MDHEN, CDR2 SYDVKM. Trimming removed 7 bases from V and 4 bases from J, with 7 bases in between. CDR3 bases: TGTGCCAGCACTGACAGCTATGGCTACACCTTC. Protein sequence: CASTDSYGYTF.